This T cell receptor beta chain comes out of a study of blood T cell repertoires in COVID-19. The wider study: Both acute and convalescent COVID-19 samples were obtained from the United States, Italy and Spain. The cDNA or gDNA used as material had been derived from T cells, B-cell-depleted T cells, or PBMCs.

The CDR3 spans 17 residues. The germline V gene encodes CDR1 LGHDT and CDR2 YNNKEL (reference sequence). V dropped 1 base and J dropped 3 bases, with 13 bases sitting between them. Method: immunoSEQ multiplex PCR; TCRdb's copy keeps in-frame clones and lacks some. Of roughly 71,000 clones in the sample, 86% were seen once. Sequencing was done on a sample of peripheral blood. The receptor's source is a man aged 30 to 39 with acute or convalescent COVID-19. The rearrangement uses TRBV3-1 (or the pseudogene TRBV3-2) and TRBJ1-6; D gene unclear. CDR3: CASSQAGIGRYNSPLHF. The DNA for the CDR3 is TGTGCCAGCAGCCAAGCAGGTATTGGCCGCTATAATTCACCCCTCCACTTT.